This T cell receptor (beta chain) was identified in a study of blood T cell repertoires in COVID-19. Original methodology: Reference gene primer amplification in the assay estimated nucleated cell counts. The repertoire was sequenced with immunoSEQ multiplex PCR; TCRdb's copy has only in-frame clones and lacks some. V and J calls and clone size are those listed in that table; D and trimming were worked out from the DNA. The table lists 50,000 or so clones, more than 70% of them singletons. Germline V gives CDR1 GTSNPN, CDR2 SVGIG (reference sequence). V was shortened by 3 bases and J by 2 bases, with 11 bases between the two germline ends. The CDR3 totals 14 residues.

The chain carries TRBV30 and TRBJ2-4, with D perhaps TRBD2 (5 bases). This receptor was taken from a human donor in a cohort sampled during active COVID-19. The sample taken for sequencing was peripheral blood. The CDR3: CAWSLLVTKNIQYF. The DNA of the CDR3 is TGTGCCTGGAGCTTACTAGTTACCAAAAACATTCAGTACTTC.